The 13 T cell receptor beta chains below come from one sample, sequenced in a study of naive and memory T cell subsets. A UMI-containing oligonucleotide was joined by 3' ligation to the TCR cDNA template. Four PCR rounds used nested alpha and beta constant region primers plus the SP2 primer. Using its own MiXCR run on the 5' RACE reads, TCRdb lists one record per CDR3 protein. The profile shows roughly 62,000 distinct CDR3 sequences, 7.2% of them singletons. These TCRs come from a male donor in good health.

This clonotype was observed at least ten times. V gene TRBV5-1 combines with J gene TRBJ2-3; D possibly corresponds to TRBD2 (6 bases). Trimming left V 1 base short and J 6 bases short, with 15 bases between. Germline V lookup: CDR1 SGHRS, CDR2 YFSETQ. The CDR3 sequence is 15 residues long. CDR3 in DNA: TGCGCCAGCAGCTTGAGACGGGAGATGAGGGATACGCAGTATTTT. This codes for CASSLRREMRDTQYF.

At least ten counts were recorded for this clonotype. The rearrangement links TRBV29-1 to TRBJ2-3; D is ambiguous. The CDR3 runs to 13 residues. Per germline, CDR1 SQVTM and CDR2 ANQGSEA. V was cut by 0 bases and J by 6 bases, with 10 bases left in between. As DNA, the CDR3 is TGCAGCGTTGAAGAGCAGGCTATGGATACGCAGTATTTT. This sequence encodes CSVEEQAMDTQYF.

On this clonotype: The junction departs from the called germline gene at one end, perhaps through a read error. The gene calls are TRBV6-1 and TRBJ1-2, with unresolved D. In germline, CDR1 is MNHNS, CDR2 SASEGT. The CDR3 is 15 amino acids. This CDR3 is CASSEYGLPGDGCTF. DNA for the CDR3: TGTGCCAGCAGTGAATATGGACTCCCGGGCGATGGCTGCACCTTC.

This clonotype was recorded a few times. J is TRBJ2-2 and V is TRBV3-1, with a weak D call TRBD1 (6 bases). V gave up 0 bases and J gave up 1 base, with 12 bases separating them. CDR1 LGHDT and CDR2 YNNKEL come from the germline V gene (reference sequence). The CDR3 loop spans 17 amino acids. Written as DNA, the CDR3 is TGTGCCAGCAGCCAAGATGTAGGGACACTGAACACCGGGGAGCTGTTTTTT. Its translation is CASSQDVGTLNTGELFF.

This sequence joins TRBV19 and TRBJ1-1; 7 positions match TRBD1. The CDR3 covers 17 residues. J lost 5 bases, V lost 4 bases, and 16 bases had no gene match. Germline CDR1 is LNHDA and CDR2 is SQIVND (reference sequence). The chain's CDR3 is CASSNPLEGARGTEAFF. In DNA form, the CDR3 reads TGTGCCAGTAGTAACCCCCTCGAGGGGGCGCGGGGTACTGAAGCTTTCTTT.

This clonotype was counted a few times. V gene TRBV14 combines with J gene TRBJ2-1, with no clear D. Germline V gene data show CDR1 as SGHDN and CDR2 as FVKESK. CDR3 length: 15 residues. V shed 1 base and J shed 7 bases, with 14 bases lying between them. The CDR3 DNA reads TGTGCCAGCAGCCAAGGTCCAACCCGACGGAATGAGCAGTTCTTC. Translating it yields CASSQGPTRRNEQFF.

This clonotype was counted at least ten times. This chain connects TRBV29-1 to TRBJ2-1; D uncertain. Germline-derived CDR1 and CDR2 are SQVTM and ANQGSEA. V dropped 3 bases and J dropped 0 bases, with 6 bases sitting between them. This CDR3 is 13 amino acids long. In nucleotides, the CDR3 is TGCAGCGTTGACAGGAGCTCCTACAATGAGCAGTTCTTC. It is translated as CSVDRSSYNEQFF.

This clonotype was observed a handful of times. The V and J genes are TRBV11-2 and TRBJ2-7, with D possibly being TRBD2 (6 bases). Germline CDR1 SGHAT, CDR2 FQNNGV. Trimming stripped 10 bases from V and 7 bases from J, with 26 bases between. This CDR3 comprises 15 residues. The CDR3 region is CATLESGLPFWEQYF. The CDR3 DNA reads TGTGCCACCCTAGAATCGGGACTTCCCTTTTGGGAGCAGTACTTC.

The table lists this clonotype with many counts. The chain recombines TRBV7-2 with TRBJ2-3, with 15 bases fitting TRBD2. Trimming removed 5 bases from V and 0 bases from J; junction bases left unmatched: 9. Germline assignment: CDR1 SGHTA and CDR2 FQGNSA. This CDR3 spans 19 amino acids. The CDR3 DNA follows: TGTGCCAGCAGCCTGGGGACTAGCGGGAGGACTACTAGCACAGATACGCAGTATTTT. Its translation: CASSLGTSGRTTSTDTQYF.

This clonotype came up many times. This chain joins TRBV18 and TRBJ1-1; D might be TRBD1 (5 bases). Trimming removed 1 base from V and 5 bases from J, with 20 bases in between. Germline loops: CDR1 KGHSH, CDR2 LQKENI. This CDR3 comprises 17 residues. In nucleotides, the CDR3 is TGTGCCAGCTCACCACTTCCTGGAGGGGCTGGTGATACTGAAGCTTTCTTT. Amino acid sequence: CASSPLPGGAGDTEAFF.

V is TRBV7-8 and J is TRBJ2-7, with 7 positions matching TRBD2. V lost 1 base, J lost 0 bases, and 3 bases stayed unmatched. This CDR3 spans 15 amino acids. The germline V gene has CDR1 SGHVS and CDR2 FQNEAQ. The chain's CDR3 is CASSLDGGSSYEQYF. DNA of the CDR3: TGTGCCAGCAGCTTAGACGGCGGGAGCTCCTACGAGCAGTACTTC.

This clonotype was counted a single time. One end of the junction fails to match germline, which may point to a read error. The chain employs TRBV7-2 and TRBJ2-2; TRBD1 matches 7 bases. CDR3 size: 15 residues. Germline assignment: CDR1 SGHTA and CDR2 FQGNSA. CDR3 bases: TGTGCCAGCAGCCCCGGGACAGCGAACACCGGGGAGATGTTTTTT. Its translation: CASSPGTANTGEMFF.

This clonotype has a count of ten or more. This sequence joins TRBV5-1 and TRBJ2-2, with D tentatively TRBD1 (7 bases). Trimming shortened V by 5 bases and J by 2 bases, and 10 bases separated the two germline ends. Germline V gene lookup returns CDR1 SGHRS and CDR2 YFSETQ. This CDR3 is 14 amino acids long. Here the CDR3 DNA reads TGCGCCAGCAGAGGAGGGGGCAACACCGGGGAGCTGTTTTTT. Amino acid sequence: CASRGGGNTGELFF.